The next 18 T cell receptor beta chains were all read from a single sample in a study of a mutant IDH1 vaccine in newly diagnosed glioma. The antigens for these receptors are not known. Described time point: week 47, end of study. Mutant IDH1 20-mer peptide, at 300 ug, made up each vaccine dose, with topical imiquimod. Profiling relied on immunoSEQ multiplex PCR, and the TCRdb table lists in-frame clones only, not all of them. The sample lists roughly 56,000 clones, less than 80% occurring once. The input for sequencing was PBMCs, taken from a glioma patient whose treatment included an IDH1 peptide vaccine. The receptors shown here come from a man aged 45 to 65 with glioma.

The chain links TRBV19 to TRBJ2-7, with 8 bases that match TRBD1. With V trimmed by 4 bases and J by 6 bases, 11 bases remained unmatched. The CDR3 consists of 15 residues. Germline CDR1 reads LNHDA; CDR2 reads SQIVND (reference sequence). The CDR3 loop is CASSKVGQGRGEQYF. The CDR3 bases are TGTGCCAGTAGTAAGGTCGGACAGGGTAGAGGCGAGCAGTACTTC.

The genes are TRBV30 and TRBJ1-5; no firm D call. Germline V CDR1 and CDR2: GTSNPN, SVGIG (reference sequence). CDR3 length equals 14 residues. With 2 bases removed from V and 6 bases from J, the gap between germline ends came to 14 bases. CDR3 in DNA: TGTGCCTGGAGTATAACAGCAAGTGGTCAGCCCCAGCATTTT. It is translated as CAWSITASGQPQHF.

The chain couples TRBV6-5 to TRBJ2-1; TRBD2 might be the D (6 bases). This CDR3 region has 15 residues. V gave up 6 bases and J gave up 5 bases, with 17 bases separating them. The V gene's germline CDR1 is MNHEY and CDR2 SVGAGI. The CDR3: CASRPGGNRDNEQFF. The CDR3 DNA sequence: TGTGCCAGCAGGCCCGGGGGAAATAGGGACAATGAGCAGTTCTTC.

The chain employs TRBV11-2 and TRBJ2-2; the D is unclear. This CDR3 has 14 residues. Germline CDR1 reads SGHAT; CDR2 reads FQNNGV. V lost 4 bases and J 0 bases, leaving 6 bases between the germline ends. This CDR3 is CASSSTTNTGELFF. DNA for the CDR3: TGTGCCAGCAGCTCTACCACGAACACCGGGGAGCTGTTTTTT.

In nucleotides, the CDR3 is TGTGCCAGCAGCCCGGAGGGTAGTCCCTACGAGCAGTACTTC. It translates to CASSPEGSPYEQYF. V gene TRBV5-6 combines with J gene TRBJ2-5, with D possibly matching TRBD2 (6 bases). The assigned J gene may be wrong: the sequence end matches TRBJ2-7 better. Germline lookup yields CDR1 SGHDT and CDR2 YYEEEE. The CDR3 runs to 14 residues.

The gene calls are TRBV6-1 and TRBJ2-3; maybe TRBD2 (7 bases). Trimming cost V 3 bases and J 4 bases, with 17 bases left between them. Germline CDR1 is MNHNS and CDR2 is SASEGT. The CDR3 loop spans 16 amino acids. The CDR3 DNA reads as TGTGCCAGCAGTGAGGGCGCGGGGAGGGGGGCAGATACGCAGTATTTT. This encodes CASSEGAGRGADTQYF.

V is TRBV30 and J is TRBJ1-2; a weak D match, TRBD1 (5 bases). This CDR3 contains 13 residues. Germline CDR1 reads GTSNPN; CDR2 reads SVGIG (reference sequence). Trimming removed 0 bases from V and 3 bases from J, with 8 bases in between. This chain's CDR3 is CAWSVGEDYGYTF. CDR3 nucleotide sequence: TGTGCCTGGAGTGTAGGGGAGGACTATGGCTACACCTTC.

The chain uses TRBV7-2 and TRBJ1-5; no reliable D call. Trimming removed 5 bases from V and 0 bases from J, with 11 bases in between. The germline CDR1 and CDR2 sequences are SGHTA and FQGNSA. The CDR3 runs 15 residues. The CDR3 sequence is CASSPIVNSNQPQHF. Written as DNA, the CDR3 is TGTGCCAGCAGCCCCATTGTGAATAGCAATCAGCCCCAGCATTTT.

This chain links TRBV30 with TRBJ1-2, with 8 nucleotides matching TRBD1. The germline V gene has CDR1 GTSNPN and CDR2 SVGIG (reference sequence). The CDR3 runs 13 residues. V gave up 5 bases and J gave up 3 bases; unmatched junction bases: 5. The CDR3 loop reads CAWHPGGHYGYTF. CDR3 nucleotide sequence: TGTGCCTGGCATCCAGGGGGCCACTATGGCTACACCTTC.

The chain couples TRBV27 to TRBJ2-1; maybe TRBD1 (6 bases). Germline CDR1 MNHEY, CDR2 SMNVEV (reference sequence). CDR3 length: 13 residues. Trimming took 6 bases from V and 14 from J, leaving 20 bases between them. The CDR3: CASSPSYDRTEFF. The CDR3 region has the DNA TGTGCCAGCAGCCCATCATATGACAGGACTGAGTTCTTC.

The gene calls are TRBV7-8 and TRBJ2-1, with D unresolved. CDR1 is SGHVS and CDR2 is FQNEAQ in the germline V gene. This CDR3 has 14 residues. With 5 bases removed from V and 7 bases from J, the gap between germline ends came to 15 bases. The CDR3: CASSPPAARNEQFF. Here the CDR3 DNA reads TGTGCCAGCAGCCCCCCGGCCGCACGTAATGAGCAGTTCTTC.

The V call is TRBV29-1, the J call TRBJ1-1; 9 bases match TRBD1. The CDR3 has 13 amino acids. The J segment lost 2 bases and the V segment lost 8 bases, leaving 6 bases of the junction unmatched. Germline V gene sequence: CDR1 SQVTM, CDR2 ANQGSEA. The CDR3 protein is CSSRDRENTEAFF. CDR3 sequence (DNA): TGCAGCTCACGGGACAGGGAAAACACTGAAGCTTTCTTT.

The chain couples TRBV15 to TRBJ1-1, with a tentative D call TRBD1 (5 bases). CDR3 length equals 18 residues. V was clipped by 0 bases and J by 1 base, with 18 bases between them. Per the germline V gene, CDR1 is LNHNV and CDR2 is YYDKDF (reference sequence). CDR3 bases: TGTGCCACCAGCAGAGAAACAAGCATTGACAGATCGAACACTGAAGCTTTCTTT. Translated: CATSRETSIDRSNTEAFF.

This chain uses TRBV5-8 with TRBJ1-6, with D maybe TRBD1 (6 bases). CDR3 length equals 15 residues. Germline-derived CDR1 and CDR2 are SGHTS and YDEGEE. Trimming cost V 4 bases and J 3 bases, with 11 bases left between them. This CDR3 reads CASSGQTNYNSPLHF. The CDR3 DNA reads as TGTGCCAGCAGCGGACAGACAAACTATAATTCACCCCTCCACTTT.

This clone was detected only a few times. The V call is TRBV28, the J call TRBJ2-1; 7 bases are a match to TRBD1. This CDR3 region has 15 residues. In germline, CDR1 is MDHEN, CDR2 SYDVKM. V dropped 4 bases and J dropped 9; count of bases not matched to a gene: 12. The DNA of the CDR3 is TGTGCCAGCAGTTCGGCCGGGACAGAAAGTAGTGAGCAGTTCTTC. Residues: CASSSAGTESSEQFF. Full variable domain (remainder filled in from reference TRBV28 and TRBJ2-1): DVKVTQSSRYLVKRTGEKVFLECVQDMDHENMFWYRQDPGLGLRLIYFSYDVKMKEKGDIPEGYSVSREKKERFSLILESASTNQTSMYLCASSSAGTESSEQFFGPGTRLTVL.

The chain is built from TRBV19 and TRBJ1-2; 8 nucleotides align to TRBD1. The CDR3 runs 13 residues. V lost 6 bases, J lost 6 bases, and 6 bases stayed unmatched. The V gene's germline CDR1 is LNHDA and CDR2 SQIVND (reference sequence). The CDR3 DNA sequence: TGTGCCAGTAGCGGGACAGGAATTCATGGCTACACCTTC. Translating gives CASSGTGIHGYTF.

The chain uses TRBV27 and TRBJ2-5, with 10 bases matching TRBD2. Trimming at V came to 5 bases and at J to 7 bases, leaving 16 bases not matched to a gene. Germline loops: CDR1 MNHEY, CDR2 SMNVEV (reference sequence). This CDR3 has 17 residues. The chain's CDR3 is CASSPSLLAGRIGTQYF. The DNA of the CDR3 is TGTGCCAGCAGTCCGAGTCTACTAGCGGGGAGGATAGGGACCCAGTACTTC.

The genes are TRBV2 and TRBJ1-1; tentative D call: TRBD1 (5 bases). CDR3 length: 15 residues. V was pared by 8 bases and J by 0 bases, with 16 bases between. Germline V gene sequence: CDR1 SNHLY, CDR2 FYNNEI. The CDR3 loop reads CASGREPMMNTEAFF. CDR3 nucleotide sequence: TGTGCCAGCGGCAGGGAACCCATGATGAACACTGAAGCTTTCTTT.